This T cell receptor beta chain comes out of a study of blood T cells in healthy people across ages. Study overall: For every two T cells, template switching captured about one barcoded beta molecule. Study results and caveats: Relative to aged donors, long-lived donors carried more naive CD4+ cells and displayed higher diversity.

Together with a sample-barcoded 5' primer, a J-beta primer mix was included in a second PCR lasting roughly 6 to 12 cycles. Each cDNA molecule carried a tag from a template-switch adaptor that contained 12 random nucleotides. Individual samples furnished no less than 3 million CDR3-containing paired-end reads apiece. TCRdb re-called the 5' RACE reads through MiXCR, storing one row per CDR3 protein. Of 540,000 or so distinct CDR3 sequences listed, less than 60% are singletons. As regards this clonotype: Its matching antigen is unknown.

Germline V gene lookup returns CDR1 SGHRS and CDR2 YFSETQ. V shed 1 base and J shed 8 bases, with 12 bases lying between them. CDR3 length: 14 amino acids. This chain connects TRBV5-1 to TRBJ1-4; D is possibly TRBD1 (5 bases). Sequences were obtained from blood. This clonotype originated in a man aged 80 or over in good health. The CDR3 spells CASSLIGGREKLFF. CDR3 coding DNA: TGCGCCAGCAGCTTGATTGGGGGTCGCGAAAAACTGTTTTTT.